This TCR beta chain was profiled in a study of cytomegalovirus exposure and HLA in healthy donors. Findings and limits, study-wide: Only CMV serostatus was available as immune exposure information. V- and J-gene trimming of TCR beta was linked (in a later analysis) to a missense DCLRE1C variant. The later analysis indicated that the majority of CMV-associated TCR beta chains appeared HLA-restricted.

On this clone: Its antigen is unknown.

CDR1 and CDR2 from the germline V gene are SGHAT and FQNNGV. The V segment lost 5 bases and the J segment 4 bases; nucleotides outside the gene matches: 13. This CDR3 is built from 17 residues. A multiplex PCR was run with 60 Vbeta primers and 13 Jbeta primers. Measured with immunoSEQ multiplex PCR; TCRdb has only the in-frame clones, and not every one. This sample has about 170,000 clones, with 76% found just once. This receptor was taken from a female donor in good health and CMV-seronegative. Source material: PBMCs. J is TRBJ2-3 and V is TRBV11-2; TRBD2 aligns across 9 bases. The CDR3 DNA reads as TGTGCCAGCAGCCTAGGAGGTAGCGGGAGTCACGCAGATACGCAGTATTTT. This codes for CASSLGGSGSHADTQYF. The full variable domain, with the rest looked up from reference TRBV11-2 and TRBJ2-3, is EAGVAQSPRYKIIEKRQSVAFWCNPISGHATLYWYQQILGQGPKLLIQFQNNGVVDDSQLPKDRFSAERLKGVDSTLKIQPAKLEDSAVYLCASSLGGSGSHADTQYFGPGTRLTVL.